These 23 T cell receptor beta chains came from one sample sequenced in a study of vaccination effects on CD4 cells after COVID-19. TCRdb keeps only in-frame clones here, not all; method: immunoSEQ multiplex PCR. Among fewer than 25,000 clones, around 70% were seen once, and the ten largest hold roughly 10%. The antigens of these receptors remain unknown. With the ViraFEST assay, the study expanded antigen-specific CD4+ T cells using viral peptide pools, then sequenced them. After more than 9 days in culture, the CD4+ T cells were isolated. The cohort was immunized with two doses of either the BNT162b2 or mRNA-1273 vaccine. The specimen was CD4+ T cells from PBMCs cultured with HCoV-NL63 spike peptides, collected after COVID-19 vaccination. Receptor source: a human donor who received a COVID-19 vaccine.

This chain links TRBV10-3 with TRBJ1-1; 8 positions agree with TRBD1. Germline V CDR1 and CDR2: ENHRY, SYGVKD. CDR3 length: 16 amino acids. Trimming took 0 bases from V and 6 from J; bases not matched to a gene: 9. The CDR3 loop is CAISESSGQGFPEAFF. CDR3 nucleotide sequence: TGTGCCATCAGTGAGTCGAGTGGACAGGGATTCCCTGAAGCTTTCTTT.

The V call is TRBV6-5, the J call TRBJ2-5; D gene unclear. Trimming removed 3 bases at V and 0 bases at J, with 11 bases between. The CDR3 runs 15 residues. Germline V CDR1 and CDR2: MNHEY, SVGAGI. The CDR3 region is CASSYQYTYQETQYF. CDR3 sequence (DNA): TGTGCCAGCAGTTATCAATACACGTACCAAGAGACCCAGTACTTC.

This chain uses TRBV7-8 with TRBJ2-7; D is possibly TRBD2 (7 bases). The V end lost 0 bases, the J end lost 3 bases, and 12 bases lay between the germline ends. This CDR3 has 15 amino acids. Germline V gene sequence: CDR1 SGHVS, CDR2 FQNEAQ. The chain's CDR3 is CASSLAVGGGYEQYF. CDR3 in DNA: TGTGCCAGCAGCTTAGCGGTGGGAGGGGGCTACGAGCAGTACTTC.

V usage is TRBV5-1 and J usage is TRBJ2-7, with a weak D call TRBD1 (6 bases). Germline V gene sequence: CDR1 SGHRS, CDR2 YFSETQ. The length of the CDR3 is 14 residues. V was trimmed by 5 bases and J by 3 bases, leaving 15 bases between them. CDR3 nucleotide sequence: TGCGCCAGCAGTTCACAGGGTAGTGGCTACGAGCAGTACTTC. Residues: CASSSQGSGYEQYF.

V is TRBV29-1 and J is TRBJ1-1; D gene ambiguous. The germline CDR1 and CDR2 sequences are SQVTM and ANQGSEA. The CDR3 loop spans 12 amino acids. The V end was cut by 0 bases, the J end by 11 bases, with 13 bases between. CDR3 sequence: CSVEDPGIGAFF. Written as DNA, the CDR3 is TGCAGCGTTGAAGATCCCGGGATTGGGGCTTTCTTT.

This clone occurred a few times. This chain joins TRBV6-4 and TRBJ2-3, with D unclear. Germline V gene lookup returns CDR1 MRHNA and CDR2 SNTAGT. This CDR3 has 11 residues. V lost 4 bases, J lost 6 bases, and 5 bases lay in between. The CDR3 region is CASSVGDTQYF. The DNA of the CDR3 is TGTGCCAGCAGTGTTGGGGATACGCAGTATTTT.

The CDR3 bases are TGTGCCAGCAGTCCCCAGGCCGGGCTTGAAGCTTTCTTT. It specifies CASSPQAGLEAFF. This chain uses TRBV12-3 or TRBV12-4 with TRBJ1-1; D call uncertain. This CDR3 is 13 amino acids long. Trimming stripped 5 bases from V and 7 bases from J, with 14 bases between.

The chain carries TRBV6-4 and TRBJ1-1; the match to TRBD1 covers 7 bases. J lost 0 bases, V lost 2 bases, and 12 bases had no gene match. There are 18 residues in the CDR3. Germline assignment: CDR1 MRHNA and CDR2 SNTAGT. Here the CDR3 reads CASSDQWTGGGMNTEAFF. For the CDR3, the DNA is TGTGCCAGCAGTGACCAATGGACAGGAGGCGGCATGAACACTGAAGCTTTCTTT.

The J gene is TRBJ2-5, the V gene TRBV5-4; the match to TRBD1 covers 9 bases. V was clipped by 3 bases and J by 4 bases; unmatched bases: 7. The CDR3 consists of 15 residues. CDR1 SGHNT and CDR2 YYREEE come from the germline V gene (reference sequence). The CDR3 protein is CASSSNGQGRETQYF. The DNA for the CDR3 is TGTGCCAGCAGCTCGAACGGACAGGGGAGAGAGACCCAGTACTTC.

The chain recombines TRBV12-3 or TRBV12-4 with TRBJ1-1, with D possibly matching TRBD1 (5 bases). The CDR3 is 13 residues long. Trimming shortened V by 8 bases and J by 1 base, and 11 bases separated the two germline ends. The CDR3 DNA follows: TGTGCCAGCGTCCCACAGGCGAACACTGAAGCTTTCTTT. Translation gives CASVPQANTEAFF.

CDR3 amino acids: CASSPDHSARSYEQYF. The CDR3 bases are TGCGCCAGCAGCCCCGATCACTCCGCACGGTCCTACGAGCAGTACTTC. The chain employs TRBV5-1 and TRBJ2-7; D is uncertain. This CDR3 is built from 16 residues. In germline, CDR1 is SGHRS, CDR2 YFSETQ. V was trimmed by 4 bases and J by 1 base, leaving 18 bases between them. The variable domain in full, with the rest retrieved from reference TRBV5-1 and TRBJ2-7, is KAGVTQTPRYLIKTRGQQVTLSCSPISGHRSVSWYQQTPGQGLQFLFEYFSETQRNKGNFPGRFSGRQFSNSRSEMNVSTLELGDSALYLCASSPDHSARSYEQYFGPGTRLTVT.

Only one count was recorded for this clone. The chain combines TRBV7-9 with TRBJ2-1; 7 bases align to TRBD1. This CDR3 spans 14 amino acids. Losses at the gene ends were 5 bases for V and 8 bases for J; bases not matched to a gene: 9. CDR1 SEHNR and CDR2 FQNEAQ come from the germline V gene (reference sequence). DNA for the CDR3: TGTGCCAGCAGCCCGAGACAGGGCCGAGATGAGCAGTTCTTC. Translating gives CASSPRQGRDEQFF.

A single count supports this clone. The chain carries TRBV19 and TRBJ1-3; D is ambiguous. Germline values: CDR1 LNHDA, CDR2 SQIVND (reference sequence). The V gene lost 7 bases and the J gene lost 0 bases, with 10 bases spanning the gap. The CDR3 loop spans 14 amino acids. DNA of the CDR3: TGTGCCAGTACGTTATGGAGCTCTGGAAACACCATATATTTT. Protein product: CASTLWSSGNTIYF.

The V call is TRBV7-8, the J call TRBJ1-1; D is unclear. The CDR3 is made up of 14 amino acids. V was shortened by 3 bases and J by 5 bases, with 13 bases between the two germline ends. Per the germline V gene, CDR1 is SGHVS and CDR2 is FQNEAQ. CDR3 DNA sequence: TGTGCCAGCAGCTTCGGGCCCTACGGGACTGAAGCTTTCTTT. This encodes CASSFGPYGTEAFF.

The chain joins TRBV19 to TRBJ2-7, with D possibly TRBD2 on 6 matching bases. The CDR3 length is 12 residues. V gave up 9 bases and J gave up 3 bases, with 12 bases separating them. Germline CDR1 and CDR2: LNHDA and SQIVND (reference sequence). The CDR3 loop is CASRDSYYEQYF. In DNA, the CDR3 is TGTGCCAGCCGGGACTCCTACTACGAGCAGTACTTC.

The CDR3 bases are TGTGCCAGCAGCTACGAGCGGGGGGGCTTGAATGAGCAGTTCTTC. Its protein product is CASSYERGGLNEQFF. The chain couples TRBV3-1 (or the pseudogene TRBV3-2) to TRBJ2-1; 10 bases are a match to TRBD2. V gave up 5 bases and J gave up 7 bases; unmatched junction bases: 8. CDR3 length: 15 residues. Per the germline V gene, CDR1 is LGHDT and CDR2 is YNNKEL (reference sequence).

The chain combines TRBV4-1 with TRBJ2-7, with TRBD1 matching over 8 bases. The germline V gene encodes CDR1 MGHRA and CDR2 YSYEKL. V lost 4 bases, J lost 2 bases, and 7 bases stayed unmatched. The CDR3 totals 15 residues. The CDR3 protein is CASSRTGNPAYEQYF. CDR3 DNA sequence: TGCGCCAGCAGCCGGACAGGGAATCCCGCCTACGAGCAGTACTTC.

The rearrangement links TRBV25-1 to TRBJ1-2; the D gene is possibly TRBD1 (5 bases). Germline values: CDR1 MGHDK, CDR2 SYGVNS. With 3 bases removed from V and 4 bases from J, the gap between germline ends came to 15 bases. The CDR3 covers 15 residues. CDR3: CASSEGWGASYGYTF. The CDR3 DNA reads as TGTGCCAGCAGTGAGGGGTGGGGCGCGTCCTATGGCTACACCTTC.

The rearrangement links TRBV14 to TRBJ2-3; tentatively, D is TRBD1 or TRBD2 (6 bases each). This CDR3 is built from 17 residues. The germline CDR1 and CDR2 sequences are SGHDN and FVKESK. V was cut by 0 bases and J by 4 bases, with 17 bases left in between. CDR3 loop: CASSQDVGGRTADTQYF. The CDR3, as DNA: TGTGCCAGCAGCCAAGATGTAGGGGGGAGGACCGCAGATACGCAGTATTTT.

This chain uses TRBV18 with TRBJ2-3; D is ambiguous. The CDR3 is made up of 14 amino acids. V lost 2 bases and J lost 6, with 12 bases in between. Looked up from germline, CDR1 is KGHSH and CDR2 is LQKENI. CDR3 bases: TGTGCCAGCTCACCAGGCCCCTCTTGGGATACGCAGTATTTT. Translating it yields CASSPGPSWDTQYF.

This clone has just a few counts. The gene calls are TRBV3-1 (or the pseudogene TRBV3-2) and TRBJ2-5; D is unclear. The CDR3 loop spans 13 amino acids. Per germline, CDR1 LGHDT and CDR2 YNNKEL (reference sequence). Trimming stripped 1 base from V and 4 bases from J, with 7 bases between. The CDR3 here is CASSQAGGETQYF. For the CDR3, the DNA is TGTGCCAGCAGCCAAGCGGGCGGAGAGACCCAGTACTTC.

This chain links TRBV3-1 (or the pseudogene TRBV3-2) with TRBJ1-2; D is unresolved. CDR1 and CDR2 (germline): LGHDT, YNNKEL (reference sequence). CDR3 size: 13 residues. V was trimmed by 2 bases and J by 8 bases, leaving 12 bases between them. The CDR3 here is CASSQLKGLGYTF. The CDR3 DNA is TGTGCCAGCAGCCAATTAAAGGGTTTGGGCTACACCTTC.

The chain combines TRBV5-6 with TRBJ2-5; D possibly corresponds to TRBD2 (5 bases). V gave up 6 bases and J gave up 1 base, with 19 bases separating them. Germline V gene data show CDR1 as SGHDT and CDR2 as YYEEEE. This CDR3 has 16 amino acids. For the CDR3, the DNA is TGTGCCAGCACCCGCCGAAGAAGCGGACTCCAAGAGACCCAGTACTTC. This gives the protein CASTRRRSGLQETQYF.